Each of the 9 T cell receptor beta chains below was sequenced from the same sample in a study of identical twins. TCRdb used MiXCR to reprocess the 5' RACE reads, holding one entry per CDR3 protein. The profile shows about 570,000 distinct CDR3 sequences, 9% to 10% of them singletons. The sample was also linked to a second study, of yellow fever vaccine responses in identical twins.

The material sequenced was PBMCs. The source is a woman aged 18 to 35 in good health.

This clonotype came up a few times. The CDR3 region is CASTQWGVNTEAFF. The CDR3 DNA sequence: TGTGCCAGCACCCAGTGGGGGGTGAACACTGAAGCTTTCTTT. The rearrangement links TRBV9 to TRBJ1-1; TRBD1 is a possible D gene (5 bases). The germline V gene has CDR1 SGDLS and CDR2 YYNGEE. The CDR3 is made up of 14 amino acids. The V gene lost 6 bases and the J gene lost 0 bases, with 12 bases spanning the gap.

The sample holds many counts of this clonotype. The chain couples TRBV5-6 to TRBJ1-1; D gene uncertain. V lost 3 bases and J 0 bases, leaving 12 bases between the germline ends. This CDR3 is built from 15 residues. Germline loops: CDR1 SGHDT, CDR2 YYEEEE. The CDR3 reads CASSSYRNMNTEAFF. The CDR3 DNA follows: TGTGCCAGCAGCTCGTACAGAAACATGAACACTGAAGCTTTCTTT.

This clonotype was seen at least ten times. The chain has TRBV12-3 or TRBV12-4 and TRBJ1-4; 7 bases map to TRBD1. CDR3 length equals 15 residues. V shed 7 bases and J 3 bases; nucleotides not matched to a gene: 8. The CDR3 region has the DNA TGTGCCAGCACCGGCGTGGACAGGCCTAATGAAAAACTGTTTTTT. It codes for CASTGVDRPNEKLFF.

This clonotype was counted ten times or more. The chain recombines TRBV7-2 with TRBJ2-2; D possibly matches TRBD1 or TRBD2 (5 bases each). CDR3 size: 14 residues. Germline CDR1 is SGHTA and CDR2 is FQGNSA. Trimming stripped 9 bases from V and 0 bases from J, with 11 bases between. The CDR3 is CARTGTANTGELFF. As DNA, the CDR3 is TGTGCCAGAACCGGGACGGCGAACACCGGGGAGCTGTTTTTT.

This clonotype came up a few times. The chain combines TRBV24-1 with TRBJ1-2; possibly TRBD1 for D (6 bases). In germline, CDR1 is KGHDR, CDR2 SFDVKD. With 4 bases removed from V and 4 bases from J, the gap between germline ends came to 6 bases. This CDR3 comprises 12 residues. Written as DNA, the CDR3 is TGTGCCACCAGTGAGACAGGCTATGGCTACACCTTC. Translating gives CATSETGYGYTF.

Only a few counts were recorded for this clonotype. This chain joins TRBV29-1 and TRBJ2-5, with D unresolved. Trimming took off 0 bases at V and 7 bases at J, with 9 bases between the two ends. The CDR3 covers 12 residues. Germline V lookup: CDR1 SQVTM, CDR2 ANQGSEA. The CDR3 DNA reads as TGCAGCGTTGAAGATCAGGCCGTGACCCAGTACTTC. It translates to CSVEDQAVTQYF.

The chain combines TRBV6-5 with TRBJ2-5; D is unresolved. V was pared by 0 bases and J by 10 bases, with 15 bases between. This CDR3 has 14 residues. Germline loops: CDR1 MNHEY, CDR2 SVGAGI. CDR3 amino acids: CASSYSSNAPHQYF. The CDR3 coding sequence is TGTGCCAGCAGTTACTCGAGTAATGCACCCCACCAGTACTTC.

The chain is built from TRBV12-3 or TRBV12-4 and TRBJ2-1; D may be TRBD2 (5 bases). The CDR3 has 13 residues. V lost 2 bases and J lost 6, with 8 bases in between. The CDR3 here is CASSLNGVNEQFF. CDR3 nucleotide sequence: TGTGCCAGCAGTTTAAACGGGGTCAATGAGCAGTTCTTC.

The CDR3 reads CASSQDRSPGGTQNEQFF. CDR3 sequence (DNA): TGCGCCAGCAGCCAAGATCGAAGCCCGGGGGGGACACAGAATGAGCAGTTCTTC. The chain combines TRBV4-1 with TRBJ2-1, with TRBD2 matching over 8 bases. Germline assignment: CDR1 MGHRA and CDR2 YSYEKL. This CDR3 is 18 amino acids long. V dropped 0 bases and J dropped 7; count of bases not matched to a gene: 14.